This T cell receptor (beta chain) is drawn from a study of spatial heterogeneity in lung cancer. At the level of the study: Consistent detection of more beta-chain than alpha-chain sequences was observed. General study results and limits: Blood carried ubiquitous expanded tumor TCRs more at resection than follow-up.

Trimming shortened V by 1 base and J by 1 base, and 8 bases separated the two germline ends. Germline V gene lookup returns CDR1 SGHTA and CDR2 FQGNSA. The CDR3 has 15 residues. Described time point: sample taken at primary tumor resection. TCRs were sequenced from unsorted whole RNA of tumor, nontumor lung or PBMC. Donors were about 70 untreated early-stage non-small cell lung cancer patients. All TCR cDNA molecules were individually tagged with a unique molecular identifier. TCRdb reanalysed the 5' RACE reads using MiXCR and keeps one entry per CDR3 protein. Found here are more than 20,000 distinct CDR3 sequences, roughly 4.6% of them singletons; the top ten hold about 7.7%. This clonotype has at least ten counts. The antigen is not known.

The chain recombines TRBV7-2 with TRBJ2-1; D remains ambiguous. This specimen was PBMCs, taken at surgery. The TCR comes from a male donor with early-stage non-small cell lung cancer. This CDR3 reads CASSLVTASYNEQFF. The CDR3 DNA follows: TGTGCCAGCAGCTTAGTGACGGCTTCCTACAATGAGCAGTTCTTC. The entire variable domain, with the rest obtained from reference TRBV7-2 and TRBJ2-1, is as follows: GAGVSQSPSNKVTEKGKDVELRCDPISGHTALYWYRQSLGQGLEFLIYFQGNSAPDKSGLPSDRFSAERTGGSVSTLTIQRTQQEDSAVYLCASSLVTASYNEQFFGPGTRLTVL.